This T cell receptor beta chain originates from a study of CD8 T cells in Susac syndrome. Findings and caveats of the study: Clonal expansion did not appear in Susac syndrome CD4+ T cell repertoires.

An amount of RNA that ranged from roughly 0.45 to 1 ug was reverse transcribed with random hexamers. TCRdb reanalysed the immunoSEQ multiplex PCR reads using MiXCR and keeps one entry per CDR3 protein. The table has some 77,000 distinct CDR3 sequences, under 95% seen once. Susac syndrome patients met recently defined diagnostic criteria for definite or probable disease. This clonotype was observed once. Its antigen is unidentified. This CDR3 contains 13 residues. Trimming pared 3 bases from V and 7 bases from J, leaving 10 bases between. The chain combines TRBV12-3 or TRBV12-4 with TRBJ1-5, with D maybe TRBD1 (5 bases). The source of this sequence is a human donor with Susac syndrome. Sequenced sample: CD4+ T cells from PBMCs. The CDR3 loop reads CASSFGRDQPQHF. The CDR3 coding sequence is TGTGCCAGCAGTTTTGGTAGGGACCAGCCCCAGCATTTT.